These T cell receptor beta chains were read from a single sample in a study of CD8+CD57+ T cells in acquired aplastic anemia. TCRdb reprocessed the reads via MiXCR and lists one record per CDR3 protein. Of under 350,000 distinct CDR3 sequences listed, 45% to 65% are singletons. The specimen was sorted CD4+, CD8+, or CD8+CD57+ T cells (not recorded which) from PBMCs. The receptor source for this set is a human donor with aplastic anemia. Both conserved end residues are trimmed from each CDR3. Fields, in order: V gene, CDR3 length, CDR3 protein.

v_gene: TRBV9
len: 14
CDR3aa: ASSVLTSGDTDTQY

v_gene: TRBV7-6
len: 13
CDR3aa: ASSPSTGGRGEQY

v_gene: TRBV2
len: 17
CDR3aa: ASSLAPSGGTRGANVLT

v_gene: TRBV28
len: 13
CDR3aa: ASSATGTFSYEQY

v_gene: TRBV12-5
len: 12
CDR3aa: ASGLRGGNYGYT

v_gene: TRBV7-3
len: 13
CDR3aa: ASSPSKGNGYEQY

v_gene: TRBV7-2
len: 11
CDR3aa: ASSRPGTYEQY

v_gene: TRBV7-3
len: 12
CDR3aa: ASSFGQWGSPLH

v_gene: TRBV6-4
len: 15
CDR3aa: ASSGDAGQGTYYGYT

v_gene: TRBV7-2
len: 12
CDR3aa: ASSAPGQGSEAF

v_gene: TRBV5-1
len: 13
CDR3aa: ASSSNSDSTDTQY

v_gene: TRBV7-8
len: 12
CDR3aa: ASSFDSINQPQH

v_gene: TRBV20-1
len: 12
CDR3aa: SARVGGYTGELF

v_gene: TRBV3-1
len: 11
CDR3aa: ASSLDRNSPLH

v_gene: TRBV24-1
len: 13
CDR3aa: ATSEEQGALETQY

v_gene: TRBV14
len: 11
CDR3aa: DTKPGLGYGYT

v_gene: TRBV20-1
len: 11
CDR3aa: SATASSYNEQF

v_gene: TRBV7-2
len: 14
CDR3aa: ASSWRGLGSSYEQY

v_gene: TRBV24-1
len: 13
CDR3aa: ATSDSKASTDTQY

v_gene: TRBV10-3
len: 13
CDR3aa: AIRATGVTTDTQY

v_gene: TRBV2
len: 12
CDR3aa: ASSEGESPHEQY

v_gene: TRBV6-5
len: 10
CDR3aa: ASRTLTGSYT

v_gene: TRBV5-5
len: 15
CDR3aa: ASSFRYPGQANSPLH

v_gene: TRBV29-1
len: 11
CDR3aa: SVDQGIDQPQH

v_gene: TRBV2
len: 15
CDR3aa: ASTNTIRDRVTYEQY

v_gene: TRBV18
len: 14
CDR3aa: ASSPLAGEKTDTQY